Sequencing of this T cell receptor (beta chain) was carried out in a study of cytomegalovirus exposure and HLA in healthy donors. Study outcomes and limitations: Looking again later, the authors saw that most CMV-associated TCR beta chains seemed HLA-restricted. It was only CMV serostatus that was available as immune exposure information. Diagnosis of cytomegalovirus status made by the classifier reportedly showed high specificity and sensitivity. A missense DCLRE1C variant was associated with V- and J-gene trimming of TCR beta chains in a later analysis, and an independent cohort replicated the association.

V lost 4 bases, J lost 2 bases, and 14 bases lay in between. The CDR3 contains 16 residues. CDR1 is SGHVS, CDR2 FNYEAQ, per germline. As for this clone: What it recognizes is unknown.

The PCR was carried out with 60 Vbeta primers and 13 Jbeta primers. Sequencing was performed with immunoSEQ multiplex PCR; in TCRdb, only in-frame clones are kept and a portion is missing. The top ten hold more than 1.3% of the sample, which has approximately 89,000 clones, about 80% seen once. The TCR was taken from a male donor in good health and CMV-seronegative. Material: PBMCs. V is TRBV7-6 and J is TRBJ2-2; D may be TRBD1 (5 bases). The CDR3 region is CASSSRTSSNTGELFF. The DNA of the CDR3 is TGTGCCAGCAGCTCCCGGACATCCTCTAACACCGGGGAGCTGTTTTTT.